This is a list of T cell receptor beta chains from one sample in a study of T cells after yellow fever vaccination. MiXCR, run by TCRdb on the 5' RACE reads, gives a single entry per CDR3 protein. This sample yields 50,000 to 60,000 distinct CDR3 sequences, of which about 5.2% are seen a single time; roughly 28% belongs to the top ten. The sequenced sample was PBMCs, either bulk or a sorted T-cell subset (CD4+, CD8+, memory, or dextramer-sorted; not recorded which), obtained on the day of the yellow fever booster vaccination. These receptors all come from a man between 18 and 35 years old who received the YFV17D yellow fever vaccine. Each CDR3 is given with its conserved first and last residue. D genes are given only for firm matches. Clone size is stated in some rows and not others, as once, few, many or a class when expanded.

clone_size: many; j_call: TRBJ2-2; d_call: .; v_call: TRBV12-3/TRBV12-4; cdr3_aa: CASSPVNTGELFF; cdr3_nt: TGTGCCAGCAGTCCGGTAAACACCGGGGAGCTGTTTTTT
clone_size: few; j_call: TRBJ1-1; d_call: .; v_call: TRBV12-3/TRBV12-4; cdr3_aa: CASSGGERMNTEAFF; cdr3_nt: TGTGCCAGCAGTGGAGGGGAACGAATGAACACTGAAGCTTTCTTT
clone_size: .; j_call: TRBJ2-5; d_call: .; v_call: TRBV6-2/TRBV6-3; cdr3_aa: CASRDRQFISGETQYF; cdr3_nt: TGTGCCAGCAGGGATCGACAGTTCATCTCGGGGGAGACCCAGTACTTC
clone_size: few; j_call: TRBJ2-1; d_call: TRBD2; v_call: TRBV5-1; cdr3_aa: CASSKSASGGPNEQFF; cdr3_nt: TGCGCCAGCAGTAAGTCGGCCAGCGGGGGGCCCAATGAGCAGTTCTTC
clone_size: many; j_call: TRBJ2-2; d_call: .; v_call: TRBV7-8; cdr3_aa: CASSFSGNTGELFF; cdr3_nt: TGTGCCAGCAGCTTTAGCGGGAACACCGGGGAGCTGTTTTTT
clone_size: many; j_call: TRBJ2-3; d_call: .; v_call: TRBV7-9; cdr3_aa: CASNGVGTDTQYF; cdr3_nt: TGTGCCAGCAACGGGGTGGGCACAGATACGCAGTATTTT
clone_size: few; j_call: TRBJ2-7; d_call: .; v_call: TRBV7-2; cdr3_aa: CASSLGRPHEQYF; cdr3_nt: TGTGCCAGCAGCTTAGGGAGACCGCACGAGCAGTACTTC
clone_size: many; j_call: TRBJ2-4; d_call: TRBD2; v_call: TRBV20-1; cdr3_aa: CSARDPPGGGAYNIQYF; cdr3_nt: TGCAGTGCTAGAGACCCCCCGGGCGGGGGGGCCTATAACATTCAGTACTTC
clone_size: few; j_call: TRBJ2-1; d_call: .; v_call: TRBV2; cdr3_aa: CASRLGAGLSNEQFF; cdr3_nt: TGTGCCAGCCGATTAGGGGCGGGTCTCTCCAATGAGCAGTTCTTC
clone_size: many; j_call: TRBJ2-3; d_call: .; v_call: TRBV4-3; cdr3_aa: CASSQEGVGGTDTQYF; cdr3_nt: TGCGCCAGCAGCCAAGAAGGAGTAGGAGGCACAGATACGCAGTATTTT
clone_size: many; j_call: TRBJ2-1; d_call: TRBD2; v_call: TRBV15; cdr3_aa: CATGRGGSEQFF; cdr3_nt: TGTGCCACCGGGCGGGGGGGCAGTGAGCAGTTCTTC
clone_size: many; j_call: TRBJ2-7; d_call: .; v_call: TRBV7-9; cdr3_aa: CASRPDNSYEQYF; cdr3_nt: TGTGCCAGCAGACCCGACAACTCCTACGAGCAGTACTTC
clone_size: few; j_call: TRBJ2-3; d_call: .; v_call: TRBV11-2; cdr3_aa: CASLSWSLEQYF; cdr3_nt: TGTGCCAGCCTCAGTTGGTCACTGGAGCAGTATTTT
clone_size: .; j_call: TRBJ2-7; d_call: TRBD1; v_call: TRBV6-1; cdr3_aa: CASSETGGAYEQYF; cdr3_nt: TGTGCCAGCAGTGAGACAGGGGGTGCGTACGAGCAGTACTTC
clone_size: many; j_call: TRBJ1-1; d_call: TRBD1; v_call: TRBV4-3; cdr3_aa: CASSLHPDRGNTEAFF; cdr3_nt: TGCGCCAGCAGCCTCCACCCAGACAGGGGGAACACTGAAGCTTTCTTT
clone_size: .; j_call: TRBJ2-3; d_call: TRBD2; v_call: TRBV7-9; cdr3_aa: CASSLRGAYTDTQYF; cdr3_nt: TGTGCCAGCAGCTTGCGGGGGGCGTACACAGATACGCAGTATTTT
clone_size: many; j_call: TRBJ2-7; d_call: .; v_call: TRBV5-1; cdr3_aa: CASSGTTGLKIEQYF; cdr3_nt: TGCGCCAGCAGCGGAACAACAGGGCTTAAGATCGAGCAGTACTTC
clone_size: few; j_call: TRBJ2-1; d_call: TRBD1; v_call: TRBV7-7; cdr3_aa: CASSLARQGGEQFF; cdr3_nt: TGTGCTAGCAGCTTGGCAAGACAGGGGGGTGAGCAGTTCTTC
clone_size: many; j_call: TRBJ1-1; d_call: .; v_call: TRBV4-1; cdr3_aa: CASSPHPSGPPGTEAFF; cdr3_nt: TGCGCCAGCAGCCCCCATCCATCCGGGCCCCCGGGCACTGAAGCTTTCTTT
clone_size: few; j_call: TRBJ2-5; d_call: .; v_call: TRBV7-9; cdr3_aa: CASSLVNFGGQETQYF; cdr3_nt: TGTGCCAGCAGCTTAGTGAATTTTGGGGGACAAGAGACCCAGTACTTC
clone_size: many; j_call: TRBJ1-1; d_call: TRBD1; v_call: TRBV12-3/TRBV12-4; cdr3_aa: CASSFPGQAYEAFF; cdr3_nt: TGTGCCAGCAGTTTTCCGGGACAGGCATATGAAGCTTTCTTT
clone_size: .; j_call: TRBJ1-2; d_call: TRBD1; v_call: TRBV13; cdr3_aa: CASSLGPGGYGYTF; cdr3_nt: TGTGCCAGCAGCTTAGGCCCAGGGGGCTATGGCTACACCTTC
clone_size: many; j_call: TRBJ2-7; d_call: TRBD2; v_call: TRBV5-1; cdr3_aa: CASSLGAGVTYEQYF; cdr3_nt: TGCGCCAGCAGCTTGGGAGCGGGGGTTACCTACGAGCAGTACTTC